Below, 4 T cell receptor beta chains from the same sample are listed, as sequenced in a study of cytomegalovirus exposure and HLA in healthy donors. The PCR contained 60 Vbeta and 13 Jbeta primers. Sequencing used immunoSEQ multiplex PCR; TCRdb keeps in-frame clones, though not all of them. The repertoire table contains roughly 77,000 clones. Sequenced input: PBMCs. The receptor set was obtained from a man aged 30-40 years in good health and CMV-seronegative.

This rearrangement joins TRBV5-4 to TRBJ1-5, with 7 positions matching TRBD1. CDR1 is SGHNT, CDR2 YYREEE, per germline (reference sequence). This CDR3 spans 15 amino acids. For the CDR3, the DNA is TGTGCTTACTCGACAGGGAACCACGCGGAGCAGCCCCAGCATTTT. It is translated as CAYSTGNHAEQPQHF.

V is TRBV11-3 and J is TRBJ2-7, with D perhaps TRBD2 (6 bases). The CDR3 runs to 13 residues. V lost 3 bases and J 1 base, leaving 7 bases between the germline ends. Germline values: CDR1 SGHNT, CDR2 YENEEA. The CDR3 protein is CASSFGGSYEQYF. CDR3 nucleotides: TGTGCCAGCAGCTTCGGGGGATCCTACGAGCAGTACTTC. Looking up the rest from reference TRBV11-3 and TRBJ2-7 gives the full variable domain: EAGVVQSPRYKIIEKKQPVAFWCNPISGHNTLYWYLQNLGQGPELLIRYENEEAVDDSQLPKDRFSAERLKGVDSTLKIQPAELGDSAVYLCASSFGGSYEQYFGPGTRLTVT.

The chain carries TRBV5-5 and TRBJ2-3, with D possibly matching TRBD1 (5 bases). V was shortened by 1 base and J by 6 bases, with 12 bases between the two germline ends. Germline V gene data show CDR1 as SGHKS and CDR2 as YYEKEE (reference sequence). The length of the CDR3 is 14 residues. The CDR3 region is CASSLLGLRDTQYF. CDR3 DNA: TGTGCCAGCAGCTTGTTGGGGCTTAGGGATACGCAGTATTTT.

V is TRBV4-2 and J is TRBJ1-2, with TRBD1 matching 7 bases. The ends lost 7 bases at V and 5 bases at J; junction bases unmatched: 13. The CDR3 contains 15 residues. Germline V lookup: CDR1 LGHNA, CDR2 YNFKEQ. Here the CDR3 reads CASKDRDRYSYGYTF. As DNA, the CDR3 is TGTGCCAGCAAGGACCGGGACAGATACAGTTATGGCTACACCTTC.